This T cell receptor (beta chain) appears in the sequencing data of a study of T cells in Graves' hyperthyroidism and ophthalmopathy. The length of the CDR3 is 14 residues. Looked up from germline, CDR1 is KGHSH and CDR2 is LQKENI. An absence of ophthalmopathy progression within 18 months meant stable Graves' hyperthyroidism. Fresh peripheral blood, around 9.3 ml, was the source of the PBMCs. Notes on this clonotype: Since a much larger clone is just one base distant, this may be a read error.

TCR beta CDR3 sequences were amplified from RNA transcripts. Carried out on the TCR CDR3, a first-round RT-PCR used the HTBI primer set. TCRdb used MiXCR to reprocess the multiplex PCR reads, holding one entry per CDR3 protein. Here the sample spans approximately 590,000 distinct CDR3 sequences, 15% to 17% being singletons. The V gene is TRBV18, the J gene TRBJ2-5; 8 bases line up with TRBD2. The sample comprised blood. The receptor comes from a woman aged 30 to 39 with Graves' hyperthyroidism. This CDR3 is CASSPSGSREAQYF. In DNA, the CDR3 is TGTGCCAGCTCACCGAGCGGGAGTCGAGAGGCCCAGTACTTC.